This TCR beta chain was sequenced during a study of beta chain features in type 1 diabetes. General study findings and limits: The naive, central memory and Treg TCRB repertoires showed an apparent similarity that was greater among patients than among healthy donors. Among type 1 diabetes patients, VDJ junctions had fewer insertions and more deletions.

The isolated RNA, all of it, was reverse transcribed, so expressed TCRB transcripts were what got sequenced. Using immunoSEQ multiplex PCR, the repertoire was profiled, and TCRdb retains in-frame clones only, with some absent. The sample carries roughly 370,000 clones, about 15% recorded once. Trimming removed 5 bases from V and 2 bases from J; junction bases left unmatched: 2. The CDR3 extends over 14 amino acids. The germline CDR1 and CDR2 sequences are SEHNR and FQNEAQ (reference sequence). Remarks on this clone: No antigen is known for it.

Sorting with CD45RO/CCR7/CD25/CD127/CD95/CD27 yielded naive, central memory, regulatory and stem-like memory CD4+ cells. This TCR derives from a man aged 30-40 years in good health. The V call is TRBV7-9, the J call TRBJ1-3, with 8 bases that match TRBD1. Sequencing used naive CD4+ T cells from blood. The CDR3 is CASSKDRAGNTIYF. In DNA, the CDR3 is TGTGCCAGCAGCAAGGACAGGGCTGGAAACACCATATATTTT.